A single sample gave rise to the 11 T cell receptor beta chains below, sequenced in a study of T cells in Graves' hyperthyroidism and ophthalmopathy. What was amplified from RNA transcripts were TCR beta CDR3 regions. The HTBI set primed first-round TCR CDR3 RT-PCR. TCRdb redid the calling of the multiplex PCR reads with MiXCR, one entry per CDR3 protein. The data show 600,000 to 900,000 distinct CDR3 sequences, with about 16% seen just once and approximately 8% held by the top ten. The specimen sequenced was blood. The receptors stem from a man between 18 and 29 years old with Graves' hyperthyroidism.

Of note for this clonotype: One junction end does not reproduce the germline sequence, and a read error may be involved. This chain connects TRBV4-1 to TRBJ1-1; TRBD1 agrees at 10 bases. This CDR3 spans 15 amino acids. Germline CDR1 reads MGHRA; CDR2 reads YSYEKL. CDR3: CASRMIPGQGTEASF. DNA for the CDR3: TGCGCCAGCCGTATGATACCGGGACAGGGGACTGAAGCTTCCTTT.

This clonotype was seen a few times. The chain recombines TRBV6-1 with TRBJ2-1; 11 nucleotides line up with TRBD2. CDR1 MNHNS and CDR2 SASEGT come from the germline V gene. There are 16 residues in the CDR3. The V gene end was trimmed by 6 bases and the J gene end by 5 bases; junction bases not matched to a gene: 9. The CDR3 protein is CASRTRMGLADNEQFF. CDR3 DNA sequence: TGTGCCAGCAGGACGCGGATGGGACTAGCGGACAATGAGCAGTTCTTC.

The rearrangement joins TRBV7-9 to TRBJ2-5; D unclear. The CDR3 is 14 amino acids. Germline-derived CDR1 and CDR2 are SEHNR and FQNEAQ (reference sequence). V was clipped by 3 bases and J by 0 bases, with 8 bases between them. The CDR3, as DNA: TGTGCCAGCAGCTTGACGGGCCACCAAGAGACCCAGTACTTC. It encodes CASSLTGHQETQYF.

The chain has TRBV6-4 and TRBJ2-7; 7 bases fit TRBD1. Germline-derived CDR1 and CDR2 are MRHNA and SNTAGT. Trimming removed 9 bases from V and 3 bases from J; junction bases left unmatched: 5. The CDR3 spans 12 residues. CDR3 sequence (DNA): TGTGCCAGGGAGACAGGGATCTACGAGCAGTACTTC. As protein: CARETGIYEQYF.

This clonotype was observed a handful of times. The rearrangement uses TRBV6-1 and TRBJ2-1; 7 bases are shared with TRBD1. The DNA end is more similar to TRBJ2-7, so the J call may be wrong. This CDR3 spans 14 amino acids. Germline assignment: CDR1 MNHNS and CDR2 SASEGT. The CDR3: CASAGTAPANEQYF. CDR3 in DNA: TGTGCCAGCGCCGGGACAGCCCCCGCCAATGAGCAGTACTTC.

This clonotype has ten or more counts. The chain recombines TRBV6-1 with TRBJ2-3; possibly TRBD1 for D (6 bases). The CDR3 sequence is 14 residues long. Germline CDR1 MNHNS, CDR2 SASEGT. The V and J ends lost 7 bases and 2 bases respectively, with 13 bases between them. The CDR3 loop reads CASKDTGSTDTQYF. CDR3 nucleotide sequence: TGTGCCAGCAAGGACACAGGGTCCACAGATACGCAGTATTTT.

Many counts were recorded for this clonotype. V gene TRBV2 combines with J gene TRBJ1-5, with 10 nucleotides matching TRBD1. Per the germline V gene, CDR1 is SNHLY and CDR2 is FYNNEI. V shed 10 bases, J shed 4 bases, and the junction held 4 bases outside the gene matches. This CDR3 has 13 amino acids. CDR3: CAIRQGANQPQHF. The CDR3 DNA sequence: TGTGCCATCCGACAGGGGGCAAATCAGCCCCAGCATTTT. The whole variable domain, remainder taken from reference TRBV2 and TRBJ1-5, is EPEVTQTPSHQVTQMGQEVILRCVPISNHLYFYWYRQILGQKVEFLVSFYNNEISEKSEIFDDQFSVERPDGSNFTLKIRSTKLEDSAMYFCAIRQGANQPQHFGDGTRLSIL.

The sample holds many counts of this clonotype. The chain combines TRBV2 with TRBJ1-2, with 10 bases fitting TRBD1. Germline V CDR1 and CDR2: SNHLY, FYNNEI. The CDR3 totals 14 residues. V trimming: 7 bases; J trimming: 4 bases; junction bases outside the gene matches: 6. CDR3 nucleotide sequence: TGTGCCAGCAATAGGGACAGGGGTTCCTATGGCTACACCTTC. Translated: CASNRDRGSYGYTF.

In its sample, this clonotype was seen many times. The genes are TRBV7-3 and TRBJ2-7, with TRBD2 matching 15 bases. V lost 4 bases to trimming and J lost 4 bases; unmatched junction nucleotides: 14. The germline V gene encodes CDR1 SGHTA and CDR2 FQGTGA. The CDR3 runs to 19 residues. The CDR3 loop reads CASSYPGGGLAGGSYEQYF. The CDR3 DNA follows: TGTGCCAGCAGCTACCCTGGGGGGGGACTAGCGGGAGGATCGTACGAGCAGTACTTC. The variable domain in full, with the rest retrieved from reference TRBV7-3 and TRBJ2-7, is GAGVSQTPSNKVTEKGKYVELRCDPISGHTALYWYRQSLGQGPEFLIYFQGTGAADDSGLPNDRFFAVRPEGSVSTLKIQRTERGDSAVYLCASSYPGGGLAGGSYEQYFGPGTRLTVT.

In DNA form, the CDR3 reads TGCAGTGCCAACCCTCGACAGGGTGAGGGCTACACCTTC. Translation gives CSANPRQGEGYTF. The chain has TRBV20-1 and TRBJ1-2; 7 nucleotides line up with TRBD1. J was trimmed by 8 bases and V by 6 bases; bases with no gene match: 12. CDR3 size: 13 residues. CDR1 is DFQATT, CDR2 SNEGSKA, per germline (reference sequence).

On this clonotype: This may come from a read error, since a much larger clone is one base off. DNA of the CDR3: TGCAGTGCTAAGAATTACGACAGGGAAGAGACCCAGTACTTC. This gives the protein CSAKNYDREETQYF. V and J are TRBV20-1 and TRBJ2-5, with TRBD1 matching over 7 bases. There are 14 residues in the CDR3. Germline CDR1 DFQATT, CDR2 SNEGSKA (reference sequence). V was pared by 4 bases and J by 3 bases, with 8 bases of the junction left unmatched.